This T cell receptor beta chain was captured in a study of early T cells in non-severe SARS-CoV-2 infection. The overall study: Sequenced material consisted of bulk RNA (from unsorted whole blood), and chains were unpaired. The study, taken as a whole, reports: Anti-spike CD8 specificities were favored by VDJdb matching, whose results missed private and CD4 specificities.

CDR1 and CDR2 from the germline V gene are SEHNR and FQNEAQ (reference sequence). V was cut by 7 bases and J by 4 bases, with 14 bases left in between. CDR3 length equals 15 residues. Each single cDNA molecule received a unique molecular identifier. TCRdb ran MiXCR on the 5' RACE reads and lists one entry per CDR3 protein. Of approximately 19,000 distinct CDR3 sequences in the sample, 5% were seen once. The sample holds many counts of this clonotype. Its specificity is not known. Material for sequencing was whole blood. V gene TRBV7-9 combines with J gene TRBJ2-6; D might be TRBD2 (7 bases). The receptor comes from an adult who was a healthcare worker with PCR-confirmed SARS-CoV-2 infection or an uninfected control (not recorded which). CDR3 sequence (DNA): TGTGCCAGCAAGGGGGGGCCCCCCGGGGCCAACGTCCTGACTTTC. Encoded protein: CASKGGPPGANVLTF.